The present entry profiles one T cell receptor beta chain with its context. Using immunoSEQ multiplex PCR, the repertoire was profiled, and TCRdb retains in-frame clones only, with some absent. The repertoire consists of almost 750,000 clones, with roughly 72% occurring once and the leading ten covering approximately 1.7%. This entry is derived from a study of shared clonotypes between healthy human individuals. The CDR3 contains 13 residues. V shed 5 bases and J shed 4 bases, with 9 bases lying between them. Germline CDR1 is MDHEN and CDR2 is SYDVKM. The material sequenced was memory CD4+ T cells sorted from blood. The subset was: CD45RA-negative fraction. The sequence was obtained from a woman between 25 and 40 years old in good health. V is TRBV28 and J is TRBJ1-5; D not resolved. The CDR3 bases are TGTGCCAGCAGTCCTGTAATTAATCAGCCCCAGCATTTT. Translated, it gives CASSPVINQPQHF.